Shown below are 32 T cell receptor beta chains from a single sample sequenced in a study of early T cells in non-severe SARS-CoV-2 infection. Each CDR3 protein gets one entry after TCRdb re-called the 5' RACE reads with MiXCR. The sample shows tens of thousands of distinct CDR3 sequences, about 6.8% of them seen only once. Sample: whole blood, taken at baseline. Receptors originate from an adult who was a healthcare worker with PCR-confirmed SARS-CoV-2 infection or an uninfected control (not recorded which).

This clonotype was found many times. The rearrangement links TRBV27 to TRBJ2-3, with 12 nucleotides matching TRBD2. The CDR3 loop spans 15 amino acids. Losses at the gene ends were 5 bases for V and 3 bases for J; bases not matched to a gene: 3. Germline CDR1 MNHEY, CDR2 SMNVEV (reference sequence). The CDR3 loop reads CASSETSGSTDTQYF. CDR3 in DNA: TGTGCCAGCAGTGAGACTAGCGGGAGTACAGATACGCAGTATTTT.

This clonotype was detected many times. The rearrangement uses TRBV20-1 and TRBJ2-2; D is ambiguous. V lost 6 bases and J 0 bases, leaving 11 bases between the germline ends. The CDR3 has 14 amino acids. Looked up from germline, CDR1 is DFQATT and CDR2 is SNEGSKA (reference sequence). This CDR3 is CSAQNLANTGELFF. As DNA, the CDR3 is TGCAGTGCCCAAAACCTGGCGAACACCGGGGAGCTGTTTTTT.

This clonotype was seen repeatedly, ten times or more. J is TRBJ2-1 and V is TRBV11-2, with D unclear. Germline values: CDR1 SGHAT, CDR2 FQNNGV. V lost 0 bases and J lost 3, with 18 bases in between. This CDR3 region has 18 residues. The CDR3 is CASSLDRGVTKGYNEQFF. The CDR3 nucleotides are TGTGCCAGCAGCTTAGATCGTGGGGTCACCAAGGGCTACAATGAGCAGTTCTTC. The full variable domain, its missing parts supplied by reference TRBV11-2 and TRBJ2-1, is EAGVAQSPRYKIIEKRQSVAFWCNPISGHATLYWYQQILGQGPKLLIQFQNNGVVDDSQLPKDRFSAERLKGVDSTLKIQPAKLEDSAVYLCASSLDRGVTKGYNEQFFGPGTRLTVL.

V and J are TRBV30 and TRBJ1-1; no firm D call. Germline V CDR1 and CDR2: GTSNPN, SVGIG (reference sequence). The CDR3 runs to 13 residues. Trimming removed 1 base from V and 0 bases from J, with 6 bases in between. CDR3 sequence reads: CAWSASLNTEAFF. In DNA form, the CDR3 reads TGTGCCTGGAGTGCCTCACTGAACACTGAAGCTTTCTTT.

In this sample, this clonotype turned up a few times. The genes are TRBV20-1 and TRBJ1-1; D is ambiguous. Germline CDR1 DFQATT, CDR2 SNEGSKA (reference sequence). Trimming pared 4 bases from V and 0 bases from J, leaving 9 bases between. The CDR3 has 13 residues. This chain's CDR3 is CSAISQVNTEAFF. As DNA, the CDR3 is TGCAGTGCTATTAGTCAGGTGAACACTGAAGCTTTCTTT.

This clonotype was counted at least ten times. The chain joins TRBV20-1 to TRBJ2-1; D might be TRBD2 (6 bases). The ends were cut back, 4 bases at V and 5 bases at J, with 12 bases in the middle. CDR3 length: 13 amino acids. Germline V lookup: CDR1 DFQATT, CDR2 SNEGSKA (reference sequence). The chain's CDR3 is CSATGRTNNEQFF. DNA for the CDR3: TGCAGTGCTACCGGGAGAACGAACAATGAGCAGTTCTTC.

This clonotype was detected ten times or more. The chain joins TRBV6-1 to TRBJ2-2; tentative D call: TRBD1 (6 bases). The CDR3 spans 15 residues. Germline lookup yields CDR1 MNHNS and CDR2 SASEGT. V dropped 2 bases and J dropped 6 bases, with 13 bases sitting between them. CDR3 in amino acids: CASSEQQGGAGELFF. CDR3 in DNA: TGTGCCAGCAGTGAACAACAGGGCGGCGCCGGGGAGCTGTTTTTT.

This clonotype has ten or more counts. The chain links TRBV12-3 or TRBV12-4 to TRBJ2-7; D is uncertain. V was cut by 5 bases and J by 0 bases, with 2 bases left in between. There are 11 residues in the CDR3. The DNA of the CDR3 is TGTGCCAGCAGTAGCTCCTACGAGCAGTACTTC. It translates to CASSSSYEQYF.

Ten or more counts support this clonotype. The chain recombines TRBV7-3 with TRBJ1-4, with D unresolved. V was pared by 0 bases and J by 0 bases, with 2 bases between. Germline V gives CDR1 SGHTA, CDR2 FQGTGA. The CDR3 contains 14 residues. CDR3: CASSLTPTNEKLFF. The CDR3 DNA is TGTGCCAGCAGCTTAACTCCAACTAATGAAAAACTGTTTTTT.

This clonotype was found many times. The chain has TRBV25-1 and TRBJ2-2; D unresolved. Germline loops: CDR1 MGHDK, CDR2 SYGVNS. Trimming shortened V by 3 bases and J by 5 bases, and 10 bases separated the two germline ends. The CDR3 has 14 amino acids. DNA of the CDR3: TGTGCCAGCAGTGACGGCAAGGGAACCGGGGAGCTGTTTTTT. Protein product: CASSDGKGTGELFF.

This clonotype was detected only a few times. The chain recombines TRBV20-1 with TRBJ2-5; 7 bases are shared with TRBD1. Germline-derived CDR1 and CDR2 are DFQATT and SNEGSKA (reference sequence). This CDR3 contains 14 residues. Trimming removed 3 bases from V and 1 base from J; junction bases left unmatched: 5. The CDR3 is CSARTGFLQETQYF. The DNA of the CDR3 is TGCAGTGCTAGGACAGGGTTCCTCCAAGAGACCCAGTACTTC.

The rearrangement joins TRBV10-3 to TRBJ2-1; 12 nucleotides align to TRBD2. The CDR3 contains 17 residues. V dropped 1 base and J dropped 7; count of bases not matched to a gene: 8. The germline CDR1 and CDR2 sequences are ENHRY and SYGVKD. This CDR3 is CAISELPGLAGTNEQFF. CDR3 DNA sequence: TGTGCCATCAGTGAGTTGCCAGGACTAGCGGGGACAAATGAGCAGTTCTTC.

This clonotype was observed a few times. In DNA, the CDR3 is TGCAGTGCCCAAGGGCGGGACAGGGACCTTAATGAGCAGTTCTTC. Translating gives CSAQGRDRDLNEQFF. The chain is built from TRBV20-1 and TRBJ2-1, with 9 positions matching TRBD1. After removal of 6 bases from V and 7 bases from J, the junction contained 13 bases not matched to a gene. The CDR3 consists of 15 residues. The germline V gene encodes CDR1 DFQATT and CDR2 SNEGSKA (reference sequence).

The chain links TRBV23-1 to TRBJ2-5, with 9 positions matching TRBD1. TRBV23-1 is recorded as an ORF, its role being uncertain. The CDR3 runs 14 residues. Trimming removed 11 bases from V and 0 bases from J; junction bases left unmatched: 7. DNA for the CDR3: TGCGCCGGCTGGACAGGGGAGTACCAAGAGACCCAGTACTTC. Protein sequence: CAGWTGEYQETQYF.

This clonotype was observed a few times. V gene TRBV18 combines with J gene TRBJ1-6, with a weak D call TRBD1 (5 bases). The CDR3 length is 13 residues. Trimming shortened V by 3 bases and J by 6 bases, and 6 bases separated the two germline ends. CDR1 and CDR2 (germline): KGHSH, LQKENI. In DNA form, the CDR3 reads TGTGCCAGCTCACCGGGGACTAATTCACCCCTCCACTTT. This translates into CASSPGTNSPLHF.

This chain connects TRBV20-1 to TRBJ1-2; weak D call: TRBD1 (5 bases). The germline V and J ends were trimmed by 6 bases and 8 bases, with 13 bases remaining between them. Germline CDR1 is DFQATT and CDR2 is SNEGSKA (reference sequence). The CDR3 is 11 amino acids. CDR3 region: CSAGQGWGYTF. CDR3 DNA sequence: TGCAGTGCAGGTCAGGGATGGGGCTACACCTTC.

The sample holds a few counts of this clonotype. The CDR3 DNA sequence: TGCGCCAGCAGCCAAGATGTAGGCTCCTACAATGAGCAGTTCTTC. Amino acid sequence: CASSQDVGSYNEQFF. The chain employs TRBV4-3 and TRBJ2-1; D is ambiguous. The CDR3 has 15 amino acids. Germline V gene sequence: CDR1 LGHNA, CDR2 YSLEER. V was clipped by 0 bases and J by 0 bases, with 6 bases between them.

This clonotype appeared many times. The rearrangement joins TRBV7-8 to TRBJ1-2; D remains unclear. Germline loops: CDR1 SGHVS, CDR2 FQNEAQ. This CDR3 region has 13 residues. Trimming pared 1 base from V and 6 bases from J, leaving 9 bases between. This CDR3 reads CASSLVKFDGYTF. CDR3 nucleotides: TGTGCCAGCAGCTTAGTTAAGTTTGATGGCTACACCTTC.

This clonotype is deemed medium-sized. J is TRBJ1-1 and V is TRBV24-1; 8 bases are a match to TRBD1. The length of the CDR3 is 14 residues. Germline CDR1 reads KGHDR; CDR2 reads SFDVKD. Trimming at V came to 6 bases and at J to 5 bases, leaving 7 bases not matched to a gene. CDR3 region: CATSSGGSVTEAFF. CDR3 sequence (DNA): TGTGCCACCAGTTCAGGGGGCTCGGTTACTGAAGCTTTCTTT.

This clonotype has ten or more counts. The CDR3 coding sequence is TGTGCCAGCAGCGCAAACCGGGACAGGGTCTGGGGGGCTGAAGCTTTCTTT. It codes for CASSANRDRVWGAEAFF. The chain has TRBV14 and TRBJ1-1; TRBD1 matches 9 bases. From germline, CDR1 is SGHDN and CDR2 FVKESK. The CDR3 consists of 17 residues. The V gene end was trimmed by 5 bases and the J gene end by 6 bases; junction bases not matched to a gene: 16. Full variable domain (rest looked up from reference TRBV14 and TRBJ1-1): EAGVTQFPSHSVIEKGQTVTLRCDPISGHDNLYWYRRVMGKEIKFLLHFVKESKQDESGMPNNRFLAERTGGTYSTLKVQPAELEDSGVYFCASSANRDRVWGAEAFFGQGTRLTVV.

This clonotype has a count of ten or more. V usage is TRBV28 and J usage is TRBJ2-3; 16 positions agree with TRBD2. This CDR3 is 18 amino acids long. Germline CDR1 MDHEN, CDR2 SYDVKM. V trimming: 1 base; J trimming: 4 bases; junction bases outside the gene matches: 5. Written as DNA, the CDR3 is TGTGCCAGCAGTTTATTGGGGACTAGCGGGAGGGCCCCAGATACGCAGTATTTT. The encoded protein is CASSLLGTSGRAPDTQYF.

The sample holds a few counts of this clonotype. This rearrangement joins TRBV28 to TRBJ2-5; 9 nucleotides match TRBD2. The V gene's germline CDR1 is MDHEN and CDR2 SYDVKM. CDR3 length equals 15 residues. The V and J ends lost 9 bases and 4 bases, in that order; junction bases with no gene match: 12. As DNA, the CDR3 is TGTGCCAGTACCTCGTCGCTAGCGGGACTAGAGACCCAGTACTTC. It specifies CASTSSLAGLETQYF.

This clonotype has only a few counts. The CDR3 DNA sequence: TGTGCCAGCAGCTTCCCGGGAGGCGAGCAGTACTTC. Translating gives CASSFPGGEQYF. The chain has TRBV7-2 and TRBJ2-7; 7 bases line up with TRBD2. V lost 3 bases to trimming and J lost 6 bases; unmatched junction nucleotides: 2. The germline V gene has CDR1 SGHTA and CDR2 FQGNSA. There are 12 residues in the CDR3.

This clonotype was recorded at least ten times. J is TRBJ2-5 and V is TRBV2; TRBD2 aligns across 9 bases. The trim removed 6 bases at V and 7 bases at J, leaving 9 bases unmatched. Germline loops: CDR1 SNHLY, CDR2 FYNNEI. The CDR3 is 14 residues long. The CDR3 DNA follows: TGTGCCAGCAGGGAGACTAGCGGCCGCCCGACCCAGTACTTC. Encoded protein: CASRETSGRPTQYF. Based on the CDR3 plus reference TRBV2 and TRBJ2-5, the full variable domain is EPEVTQTPSHQVTQMGQEVILRCVPISNHLYFYWYRQILGQKVEFLVSFYNNEISEKSEIFDDQFSVERPDGSNFTLKIRSTKLEDSAMYFCASRETSGRPTQYFGPGTRLLVL.

This clonotype showed up many times. The rearrangement links TRBV10-3 to TRBJ2-5; D may be TRBD1 (6 bases). Trimming took 6 bases from V and 5 from J, leaving 16 bases between them. Germline assignment: CDR1 ENHRY and CDR2 SYGVKD. The CDR3 loop spans 14 amino acids. In DNA, the CDR3 is TGTGCCATCAGGGAGGACCCCAGGGGCGAGACCCAGTACTTC. This encodes CAIREDPRGETQYF.

There are a few counts of this clonotype. The V call is TRBV7-2, the J call TRBJ2-5; 10 nucleotides align to TRBD2. Germline CDR1 is SGHTA and CDR2 is FQGNSA. The V segment lost 3 bases and the J segment 1 base; nucleotides outside the gene matches: 8. The CDR3 runs 17 residues. The CDR3, as DNA: TGTGCCAGCAGCTTTTACCGCAGCGGGAGGGCCCAAGAGACCCAGTACTTC. This encodes CASSFYRSGRAQETQYF. Full variable domain (remainder filled in from reference TRBV7-2 and TRBJ2-5): GAGVSQSPSNKVTEKGKDVELRCDPISGHTALYWYRQSLGQGLEFLIYFQGNSAPDKSGLPSDRFSAERTGGSVSTLTIQRTQQEDSAVYLCASSFYRSGRAQETQYFGPGTRLLVL.

This clonotype is labeled medium-sized. This rearrangement joins TRBV6-2 or TRBV6-3 to TRBJ2-5; D not certain. Per the germline V gene, CDR1 is MNHEY and CDR2 is SVGEGT. The CDR3 consists of 14 residues. V shed 2 bases and J shed 1 base, with 8 bases lying between them. CDR3 loop: CASSYNIAQETQYF. CDR3 in DNA: TGTGCCAGCAGTTACAACATAGCCCAAGAGACCCAGTACTTC.

This clonotype was recorded at least ten times. This CDR3 reads CASSPLVPTGATETQYF. The CDR3 DNA follows: TGTGCCAGCAGCCCCCTAGTCCCGACAGGGGCGACAGAGACCCAGTACTTC. The chain is built from TRBV3-1 and TRBJ2-5, with 8 bases lining up with TRBD1. CDR1 is LGHDT and CDR2 is YNNKEL in the germline V gene (reference sequence). Trimming removed 4 bases from V and 4 bases from J; junction bases left unmatched: 14. The CDR3 is made up of 17 amino acids.

This clonotype has a count of ten or more. The rearrangement links TRBV6-5 to TRBJ1-1, with no clear D. The CDR3 contains 15 residues. Trimming cost V 0 bases and J 0 bases, with 8 bases left between them. The germline gives CDR1 MNHEY, CDR2 SVGAGI. DNA for the CDR3: TGTGCCAGCAGTTACTCTTGGGCCATGAACACTGAAGCTTTCTTT. Its protein product is CASSYSWAMNTEAFF.

The rearrangement uses TRBV20-1 and TRBJ1-6; unclear D gene. The V gene lost 0 bases and the J gene lost 10 bases, with 7 bases spanning the gap. This CDR3 contains 12 residues. From germline, CDR1 is DFQATT and CDR2 SNEGSKA (reference sequence). The CDR3 loop reads CSARDYSSPLHF. The CDR3 DNA reads as TGCAGTGCTAGAGATTATTCCTCACCCCTCCACTTT.

In this sample, this clonotype turned up a few times. This rearrangement joins TRBV9 to TRBJ2-3; 8 nucleotides match TRBD1. Germline V gene sequence: CDR1 SGDLS, CDR2 YYNGEE. After removal of 0 bases from V and 3 bases from J, the junction contained 6 bases not matched to a gene. The CDR3 contains 16 residues. The CDR3 sequence is CASSVAATGETDTQYF. Here the CDR3 DNA reads TGTGCCAGCAGCGTAGCGGCGACAGGGGAGACAGATACGCAGTATTTT.

This clonotype was observed a handful of times. This chain links TRBV12-3 or TRBV12-4 with TRBJ2-2, with 8 bases matching TRBD2. Unmatched junction bases numbered 9, after V lost 5 bases and J lost 7 bases. CDR3 length equals 15 residues. The CDR3 loop reads CASSNVAGPDGELFF. CDR3 nucleotides: TGTGCCAGCAGTAATGTAGCGGGACCAGACGGGGAGCTGTTTTTT.